This T cell receptor beta chain was recorded in a study of radiation and T cells in renal cell carcinoma. Study information: Nephrectomy followed 15 Gy stereotactic body radiation by 4 weeks.

As concerns this clone: Its target is not known.

General study findings and limits: In blood, top tumor clones expanded by 2 weeks, shrinking by 4.

Noted time point: baseline pretreatment blood. The treatment was: 15 Gy SBRT to primary tumor, nephrectomy 4 weeks later. Clear cell pathology was present in this patient's renal cell carcinoma. Germline CDR1 reads SGDLS; CDR2 reads YYNGEE. Trimming stripped 3 bases from V and 7 bases from J, with 16 bases between. The CDR3 totals 15 residues. This table comes from immunoSEQ multiplex PCR, and its TCRdb copy is limited to in-frame clones, with some not included. The data hold 95,000 to 150,000 clones, with about four fifths observed a single time. The sample here was blood, taken from a patient whose treatment included radiotherapy and nephrectomy. The source is a woman aged 55 to 70 with renal cell carcinoma. The rearrangement joins TRBV9 to TRBJ1-4, with D uncertain. In DNA form, the CDR3 reads TGTGCCAGCAGCGCGGGATGGCAGACGATTGAAAAACTGTTTTTT. Encoded protein: CASSAGWQTIEKLFF.